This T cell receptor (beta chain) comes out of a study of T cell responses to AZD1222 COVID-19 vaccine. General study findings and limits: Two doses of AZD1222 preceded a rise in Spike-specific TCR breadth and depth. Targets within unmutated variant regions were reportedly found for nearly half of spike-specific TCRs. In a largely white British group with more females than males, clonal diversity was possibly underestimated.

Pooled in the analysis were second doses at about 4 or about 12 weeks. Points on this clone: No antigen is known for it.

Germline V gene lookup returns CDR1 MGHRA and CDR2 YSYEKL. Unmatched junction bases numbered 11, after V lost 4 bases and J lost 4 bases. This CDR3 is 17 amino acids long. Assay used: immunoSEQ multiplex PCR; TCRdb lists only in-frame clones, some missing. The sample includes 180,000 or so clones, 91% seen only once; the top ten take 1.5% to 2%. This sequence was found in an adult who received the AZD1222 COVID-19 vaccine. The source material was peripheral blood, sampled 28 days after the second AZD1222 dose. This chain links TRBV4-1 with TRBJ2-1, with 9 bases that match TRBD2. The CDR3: CASSRGESSGIYNEQFF. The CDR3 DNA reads TGCGCCAGCAGCCGAGGGGAGTCTAGCGGGATATACAATGAGCAGTTCTTC.